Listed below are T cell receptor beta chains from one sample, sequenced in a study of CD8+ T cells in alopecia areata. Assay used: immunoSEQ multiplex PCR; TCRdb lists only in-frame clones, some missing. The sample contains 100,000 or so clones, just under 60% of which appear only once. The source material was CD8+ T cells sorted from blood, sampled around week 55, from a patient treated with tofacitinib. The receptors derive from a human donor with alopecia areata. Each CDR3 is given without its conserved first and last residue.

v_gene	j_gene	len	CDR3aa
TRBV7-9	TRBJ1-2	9	ASRDPDGYT
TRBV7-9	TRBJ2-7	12	ASSSGQGTYEQY
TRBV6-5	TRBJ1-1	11	ASRPDRNTEAF
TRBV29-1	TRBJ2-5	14	SVVDREKLREETRY
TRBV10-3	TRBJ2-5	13	AISDDAEGPTSQY
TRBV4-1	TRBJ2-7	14	ASSQDRLAGAYEQY
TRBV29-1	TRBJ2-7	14	SVEERGWRQDGEQY
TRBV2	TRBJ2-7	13	ASSEGLAATYEQY
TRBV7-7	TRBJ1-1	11	ASSRSQVTEAF
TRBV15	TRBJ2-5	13	ATSIGQVGQETQY
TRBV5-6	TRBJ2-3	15	ASSLYVRRGGTNTQY
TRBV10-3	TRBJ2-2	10	AIRGQTGELF
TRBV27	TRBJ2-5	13	ASSYAGGPQETQY
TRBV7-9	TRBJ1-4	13	ASSPGIATNEKLF
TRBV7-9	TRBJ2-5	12	ASSSSGGEETQY
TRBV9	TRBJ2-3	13	ASSVAGTGRNTQY